This T cell receptor (beta chain) was obtained from a study of cytomegalovirus exposure and HLA in healthy donors. The study ran its PCR with 60 Vbeta and 13 Jbeta primers. Per the authors' pipeline: Tens of millions of unique TCR beta chains, roughly 11 million of them shared, were counted by a later analysis. Generated by immunoSEQ multiplex PCR, the TCRdb table keeps only in-frame clones and is missing some. That table furnishes V, J and clone size, whereas the DNA furnished D and trimming. This sample has about 120,000 clones; around 86% occur once, and the top ten carry less than 2.5%. Germline V gene sequence: CDR1 LNHNV, CDR2 YYDKDF (reference sequence). CDR3 length equals 16 residues. V was trimmed by 0 bases and J by 4 bases, leaving 12 bases between them.

This chain links TRBV15 with TRBJ2-2; a possible D gene is TRBD1 (5 bases). The source is a woman aged 40 to 50 in good health and CMV-seronegative. The sample comprised PBMCs. The DNA for the CDR3 is TGTGCCACCAGCAGAGACCCCGACAGATTCACCGGGGAGCTGTTTTTT. Translation: CATSRDPDRFTGELFF.